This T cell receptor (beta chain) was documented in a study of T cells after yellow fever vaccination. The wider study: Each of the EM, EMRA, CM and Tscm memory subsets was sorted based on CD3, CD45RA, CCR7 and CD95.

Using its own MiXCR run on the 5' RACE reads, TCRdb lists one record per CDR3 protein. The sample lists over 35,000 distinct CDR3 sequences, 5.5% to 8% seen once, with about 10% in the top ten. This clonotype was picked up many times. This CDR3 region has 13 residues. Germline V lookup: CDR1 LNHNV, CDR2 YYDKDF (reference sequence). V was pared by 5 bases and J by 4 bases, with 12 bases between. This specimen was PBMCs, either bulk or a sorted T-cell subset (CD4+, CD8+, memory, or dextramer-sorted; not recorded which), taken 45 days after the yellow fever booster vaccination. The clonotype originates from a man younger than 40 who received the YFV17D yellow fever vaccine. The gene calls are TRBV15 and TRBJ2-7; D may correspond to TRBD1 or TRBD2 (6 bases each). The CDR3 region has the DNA TGTGCCACCAGCGGAGGGGGAGATTACGAGCAGTACTTC. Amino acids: CATSGGGDYEQYF.